This TCR beta chain was sequenced for a study of cytomegalovirus exposure and HLA in healthy donors. Study-wide context: A prior study identified approximately 120 million unique TCR beta sequences from about 180 million T cells. Study-wide results and caveats: When presence/absence was analysed, sequencing depth was taken to be roughly uniform across donors. Data from an earlier analysis indicated that most TCR beta V segments were productive either about 87% or about 30% of the time.

The CDR3 consists of 14 residues. Germline V gene lookup returns CDR1 MNHEY and CDR2 SMNVEV (reference sequence). Losses at the gene ends were 3 bases for V and 0 bases for J; bases not matched to a gene: 2. As for this clone: Its antigen is unidentified. The identical CDR3 is also encoded by other nucleotide sequences in the sample.

This PCR relied on a set of 60 Vbeta primers and 13 Jbeta primers. Repertoires were generated with immunoSEQ multiplex PCR, while TCRdb's copy carries only in-frame clones and drops some. The profile shows 120,000 to 150,000 clones, roughly 65% of them singletons. The specimen was PBMCs. This receptor was obtained from a man in his fifties or sixties in good health and CMV-seronegative. The gene calls are TRBV27 and TRBJ2-7; 7 bases align to TRBD1. CDR3 loop: CASSLTGSSYEQYF. The CDR3 DNA reads as TGTGCCAGCAGTTTGACAGGGAGCTCCTACGAGCAGTACTTC.